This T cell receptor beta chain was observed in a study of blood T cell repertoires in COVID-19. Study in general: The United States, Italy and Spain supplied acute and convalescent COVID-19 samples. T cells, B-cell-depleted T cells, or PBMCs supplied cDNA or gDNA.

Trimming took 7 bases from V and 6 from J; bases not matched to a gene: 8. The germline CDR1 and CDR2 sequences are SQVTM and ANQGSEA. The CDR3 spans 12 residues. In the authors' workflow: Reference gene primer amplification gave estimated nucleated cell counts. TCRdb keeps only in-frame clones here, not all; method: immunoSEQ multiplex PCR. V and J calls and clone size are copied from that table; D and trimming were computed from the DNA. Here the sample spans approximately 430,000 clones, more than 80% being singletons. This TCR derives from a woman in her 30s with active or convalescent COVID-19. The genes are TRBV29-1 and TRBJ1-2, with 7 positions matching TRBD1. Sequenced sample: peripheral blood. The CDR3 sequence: CSGGDSQNGYTF. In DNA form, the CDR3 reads TGCAGCGGGGGGGACAGCCAGAATGGCTACACCTTC.